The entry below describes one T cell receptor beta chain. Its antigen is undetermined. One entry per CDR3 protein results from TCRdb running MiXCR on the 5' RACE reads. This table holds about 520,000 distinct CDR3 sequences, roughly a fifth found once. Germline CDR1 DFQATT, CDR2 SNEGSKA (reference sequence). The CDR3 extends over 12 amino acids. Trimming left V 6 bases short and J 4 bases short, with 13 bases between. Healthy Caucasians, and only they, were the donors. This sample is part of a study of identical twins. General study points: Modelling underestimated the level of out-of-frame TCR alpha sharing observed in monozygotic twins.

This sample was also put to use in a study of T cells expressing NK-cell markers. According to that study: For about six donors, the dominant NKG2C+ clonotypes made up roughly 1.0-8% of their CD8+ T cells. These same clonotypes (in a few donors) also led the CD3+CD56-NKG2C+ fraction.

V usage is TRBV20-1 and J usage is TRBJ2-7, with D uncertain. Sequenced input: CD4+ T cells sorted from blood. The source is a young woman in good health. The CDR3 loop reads CSAPDNRYEQYF. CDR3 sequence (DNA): TGCAGTGCCCCCGACAACCGATACGAGCAGTACTTC.